One and the same sample provided the 5 T cell receptor beta chains below, sequenced in a study of CD8 T cells in ankylosing spondylitis. TCRdb reprocessed the 5' RACE reads via MiXCR and lists one record per CDR3 protein. Of 350,000 to 400,000 distinct CDR3 sequences in the sample, around 20% were seen once. The specimen sequenced was blood, either unsorted or a sorted T cell fraction (not recorded which). These receptors all stem from a male donor with ankylosing spondylitis or in good health (not recorded which).

In this sample, this clonotype turned up a few times. This sequence joins TRBV7-9 and TRBJ2-3; 8 bases are a match to TRBD2. This CDR3 has 16 amino acids. Germline V lookup: CDR1 SEHNR, CDR2 FQNEAQ (reference sequence). V lost 5 bases, J lost 0 bases, and 7 bases stayed unmatched. As DNA, the CDR3 is TGTGCCAGCAGCCCCGGGGTAGCGGGGAGCACAGATACGCAGTATTTT. Its protein product is CASSPGVAGSTDTQYF.

This clonotype was counted at least ten times. This sequence joins TRBV5-6 and TRBJ1-1; 9 bases agree with TRBD1. The CDR3 loop spans 14 amino acids. Unmatched junction bases numbered 8, after V lost 4 bases and J lost 7 bases. Germline CDR1 is SGHDT and CDR2 is YYEEEE. CDR3 residues: CASSPGQGAIEAFF. The CDR3 DNA reads as TGTGCCAGCAGCCCGGGACAGGGAGCGATTGAAGCTTTCTTT. The full variable domain, completed using reference TRBV5-6 and TRBJ1-1, is DAGVTQSPTHLIKTRGQQVTLRCSPKSGHDTVSWYQQALGQGPQFIFQYYEEEERQRGNFPDRFSGHQFPNYSSELNVNALLLGDSALYLCASSPGQGAIEAFFGQGTRLTVV.

This sequence joins TRBV10-3 and TRBJ2-7; TRBD1 might be the D (5 bases). This CDR3 spans 20 amino acids. In germline, CDR1 is ENHRY, CDR2 SYGVKD. Trimming pared 2 bases from V and 6 bases from J, leaving 32 bases between. The DNA for the CDR3 is TGTGCCATCAGTGAGCCCCACGAGCCGGGTACGGACAAGGACGTCTCCGAGCAGTACTTC. This encodes CAISEPHEPGTDKDVSEQYF.

This rearrangement joins TRBV12-3 or TRBV12-4 to TRBJ2-7, with D possibly being TRBD1 (6 bases). Trimming left V 3 bases short and J 0 bases short, with 12 bases between. There are 15 residues in the CDR3. The CDR3 is CASSFGAGVSYEQYF. Written as DNA, the CDR3 is TGTGCCAGCAGTTTTGGGGCAGGGGTCTCCTACGAGCAGTACTTC.

The chain employs TRBV6-1 and TRBJ2-6; no reliable D call. The V gene's germline CDR1 is MNHNS and CDR2 SASEGT. This CDR3 has 13 amino acids. Trimming pared 7 bases from V and 0 bases from J, leaving 4 bases between. CDR3 bases: TGTGCCAGCAACCCCTCTGGGGCCAACGTCCTGACTTTC. The encoded protein is CASNPSGANVLTF.